A selection of T cell receptor beta chains follows, all from one sample in a study of blood T cell repertoires in COVID-19. Assay: immunoSEQ multiplex PCR; the TCRdb copy retains only in-frame clones and omits some. The table has under 200,000 clones, about 83% seen once. The material sequenced was peripheral blood. The source is a young man with active or convalescent COVID-19. Each CDR3 is given with its conserved first and last residue. D genes are given only for firm matches. Only some rows state a clone size, as once, few, many or a class for expanded clones.

TRBJ1-5 | - | few | TRBV19 | TGTGCCAGTAGGGGCCTAGTTCAGGGCAGCAATCAGCCCCAGCATTTT | CASRGLVQGSNQPQHF
TRBJ1-5 | - | - | TRBV7-9 | TGTGCCAGCAGCTTATGGACTGGTTCTACCAATCAGCCCCAGCATTTT | CASSLWTGSTNQPQHF
TRBJ2-6 | - | - | TRBV7-9 | TGTGCCAGCAGCTCGGGGTACTCTGGGGCCAACGTCCTGACTTTC | CASSSGYSGANVLTF
TRBJ1-2 | - | few | TRBV19 | TGTGCCAGTAGTATGGAACAGGGCTTTGGAGGCTACACCTTC | CASSMEQGFGGYTF
TRBJ1-1 | - | - | TRBV6-5 | TGTGCCAGCAAGAGTTGGGGGCGCCAATACCCTGAAGCTTTCTTT | CASKSWGRQYPEAFF
TRBJ1-1 | - | - | TRBV5-1 | TGCGCCAGCAGCTTACCGGGATATGGATCTTTCTTT | CASSLPGYGSFF
TRBJ2-1 | - | - | TRBV5-1 | TGCGCCAGCAGCTTGACGCCTACCCCCTACAATGAGCAGTTCTTC | CASSLTPTPYNEQFF
TRBJ1-5 | - | - | TRBV27 | TGTGCCAGCAGCTCAGGGTATAGCAATCAGCCCCAGCATTTT | CASSSGYSNQPQHF
TRBJ2-3 | - | - | TRBV28 | TGTGCCAGCACCAAAACTCGACAGTTCACAGATACGCAGTATTTT | CASTKTRQFTDTQYF
TRBJ1-1 | - | once | TRBV19 | TGTGCCAGTAGTCTCATGGGGAGGAACACTGAAGCTTTCTTT | CASSLMGRNTEAFF
TRBJ2-5 | - | - | TRBV5-1 | TGCGCCAGCAGCTTGACGGAAGAGACCCAGTACTTC | CASSLTEETQYF
TRBJ1-1 | TRBD1 | - | TRBV29-1 | TGCAGCGTTGGTAGGTGGAGGGGGCGCGAAGGTGAAGCTTTCTTT | CSVGRWRGREGEAFF
TRBJ1-2 | - | - | TRBV5-5 | TGTGCCAGCAGCTTGGTAAGCGCGGGCGGCGGCTACACCTTC | CASSLVSAGGGYTF
TRBJ1-5 | - | once | TRBV11-2 | TGTGCCAGCAGCTTGGTCAGGGGAAAATCTAGCAATCAGCCCCAGCATTTT | CASSLVRGKSSNQPQHF
TRBJ1-2 | - | - | TRBV30 | TGTGCCTGGAGTGTTGGGCAGGGCTACTATGGCTACACCTTC | CAWSVGQGYYGYTF
TRBJ2-2 | - | - | TRBV25-1 | TGTGCCAGCGGACAGATTCGGACCGGGGAGCTGTTTTTT | CASGQIRTGELFF
TRBJ1-5 | TRBD1 | - | TRBV12-3/TRBV12-4 | TGTGCCAGCAGTTCAACAGGGGATCAGCCCCAGCATTTT | CASSSTGDQPQHF
TRBJ2-3 | - | - | TRBV3-1/TRBV3-2 | TGTGCCAGCAGCCAAGCTGACAGCTTCCCAGATACGCAGTATTTT | CASSQADSFPDTQYF
TRBJ1-2 | - | - | TRBV28 | TGTGCCAGCAGCTCCCGACAGAATTATTTTGACTATGGCTACACCTTC | CASSSRQNYFDYGYTF
TRBJ2-1 | - | few | TRBV11-2 | TGTGCCAGCAGCTTAGGAACTTACAATGAGCAGTTCTTC | CASSLGTYNEQFF
TRBJ1-2 | - | - | TRBV29-1 | TGCAGCGTTGACAGGGGCGGACGAGGCTACACCTTC | CSVDRGGRGYTF
TRBJ1-5 | - | - | TRBV2 | TGTGCCAGCAGACCAGGGAGCAATCAGCCCCAGCATTTT | CASRPGSNQPQHF
TRBJ2-7 | - | once | TRBV30 | TGTGCCTGGGGAACTACAGGTATGCTAAGCTCCTACGAGCAGTACTTC | CAWGTTGMLSSYEQYF
TRBJ1-6 | - | - | TRBV7-9 | TGTGCCAGCAGCTTAAGAGGACAGCCGAATTCACCCCTCCACTTT | CASSLRGQPNSPLHF
TRBJ2-7 | TRBD1 | - | TRBV24-1 | TGTGCCACCAGTGGGAAGACGGGGACAGGGATGAACGAGCAGTACTTC | CATSGKTGTGMNEQYF
TRBJ2-4 | TRBD1 | - | TRBV4-1 | TGCGCCAGCAGCCAAGATACAGGGGCATCAAAAAACATTCAGTACTTC | CASSQDTGASKNIQYF
TRBJ1-2 | TRBD1 | - | TRBV5-1 | TGCGCCAGCAGCACCGGTACAGGGGTCGCGGCCTATGGCTACACCTTC | CASSTGTGVAAYGYTF
TRBJ1-4 | TRBD1 | - | TRBV29-1 | TGCAGCGTTGTCCAGGGGGGAAATGAAAAACTGTTTTTT | CSVVQGGNEKLFF
TRBJ1-6 | - | - | TRBV6-2/TRBV6-3 | TGTGCCAGCAGCCCGGATCCAGGGCCGGCTTCACCCCTCCACTTT | CASSPDPGPASPLHF
TRBJ2-1 | - | - | TRBV7-8 | TGTGCCAGCAGCTTGGATGTTGGGCGGGAAATCAATGAGCAGTTCTTC | CASSLDVGREINEQFF
TRBJ2-7 | TRBD1 | - | TRBV4-2 | TGTGCCAGCAGCCCCCCACGGGCGACAGGGCGGTGGGAGCAGTACTTC | CASSPPRATGRWEQYF
TRBJ2-2 | TRBD2 | - | TRBV10-2 | TGCGCCAGCAAGGAACTAGCGGGAGCCCCGGGGACCGGGGAGCTGTTTTTT | CASKELAGAPGTGELFF
TRBJ2-3 | TRBD2 | - | TRBV6-2/TRBV6-3 | TGTGCCAGCAGTTACCTTACTAGCGGCCGCACAGATACGCAGTATTTT | CASSYLTSGRTDTQYF
TRBJ1-5 | - | - | TRBV10-2 | TGCGCCAGCAAACAGGGAGATAGCAATCAGCCCCAGCATTTT | CASKQGDSNQPQHF
TRBJ2-3 | TRBD2 | - | TRBV6-4 | TGTGCCAGCAGTGACTCGGGGACTAGCTCGGGGGTAGATACGCAGTATTTT | CASSDSGTSSGVDTQYF
TRBJ2-2 | - | - | TRBV6-5 | TGTGCCAGCAGCCTATACAACACCGGGGAGCTGTTTTTT | CASSLYNTGELFF
TRBJ1-1 | TRBD1 | - | TRBV5-1 | TGCGCCAGCAGCTTGGGAGGGACAGGGCCCACTGAAGCTTTCTTT | CASSLGGTGPTEAFF
TRBJ2-7 | - | - | TRBV19 | TGTGCCAGTAGTGCCCTCTCACAGGGTAGCTCCTACGAGCAGTACTTC | CASSALSQGSSYEQYF
TRBJ2-3 | TRBD2 | - | TRBV5-1 | TGCGCCAGCAGCCCTGCTAGCGGGGGGGTGACAGATACGCAGTATTTT | CASSPASGGVTDTQYF
TRBJ1-2 | - | - | TRBV6-4 | TGTGCCAGCAGTGTTACAGGCTCGGCGAACTATGGCTACACCTTC | CASSVTGSANYGYTF
TRBJ1-5 | - | once | TRBV27 | TGTGCCAGCAGTTTTTATAGCACACAAGGTCCCCAGCATTTT | CASSFYSTQGPQHF